One and the same sample provided the 5 T cell receptor beta chains below, sequenced in a study of CD8+ T cells in alopecia areata. As for treatment: oral pan-JAK inhibitor, 5-10 mg twice daily. RNA extraction was followed by reverse transcription into cDNA, which acted as the sequencing template. Profiled with immunoSEQ multiplex PCR; TCRdb holds only in-frame clones, not every one. Of 95,000 to 110,000 clones listed, around 84% are singletons. Sequencing used CD8+ T cells sorted from blood, obtained at week 24, from a patient treated with tofacitinib. All receptors derive from a human donor with alopecia areata.

The chain combines TRBV4-3 with TRBJ1-3; D is unresolved. Germline values: CDR1 LGHNA, CDR2 YSLEER. The V gene lost 1 base and the J gene lost 1 base, with 8 bases spanning the gap. The CDR3 is 15 amino acids. CDR3 sequence: CASSQVWGSGNTIYF. DNA of the CDR3: TGCGCCAGCAGCCAAGTCTGGGGATCTGGAAACACCATATATTTT.

J is TRBJ2-7 and V is TRBV29-1; TRBD1 might be the D (6 bases). Germline-derived CDR1 and CDR2 are SQVTM and ANQGSEA. Trimming cost V 4 bases and J 7 bases, with 11 bases left between them. CDR3 size: 11 residues. The chain's CDR3 is CSVVQGGEQYF. The CDR3 DNA follows: TGCAGCGTTGTACAGGGTGGGGAGCAGTACTTC.

This clone came up a few times. The chain is built from TRBV5-4 and TRBJ2-1, with D possibly matching TRBD1 (6 bases). Germline CDR1 SGHNT, CDR2 YYREEE (reference sequence). V lost 4 bases to trimming and J lost 6 bases, with 17 bases between them. The CDR3 runs to 15 residues. CDR3 sequence (DNA): TGTGCCAGCAGCCGTGCGGACAGAGCTTTCAATGAGCAGTTCTTC. Translating gives CASSRADRAFNEQFF.

This chain uses TRBV7-9 with TRBJ2-1; the match to TRBD2 covers 12 bases. The CDR3 spans 15 residues. Germline V gene data show CDR1 as SEHNR and CDR2 as FQNEAQ (reference sequence). Trimming at V came to 6 bases and at J to 4 bases, leaving 4 bases not matched to a gene. The CDR3 sequence is CASRQGLAGYNEQFF. The CDR3 coding sequence is TGTGCCAGCAGACAGGGACTAGCGGGTTACAATGAGCAGTTCTTC.

This clone appeared a few times. The V and J genes are TRBV7-2 and TRBJ2-3; 9 bases align to TRBD2. V dropped 2 bases and J dropped 4; count of bases not matched to a gene: 10. Germline CDR1 is SGHTA and CDR2 is FQGNSA. This CDR3 comprises 17 residues. CDR3 residues: CASSLTSAGGPPDTQYF. CDR3 DNA: TGTGCCAGCAGCTTAACTTCTGCGGGGGGGCCTCCAGATACGCAGTATTTT.